The rows below give T cell receptor beta chains drawn from one sample of a study of T cell clones after liver transplantation. Sequencing was performed with immunoSEQ multiplex PCR; in TCRdb, only in-frame clones are kept and a portion is missing. The repertoire holds roughly 20,000 clones, with around 81% as singletons. The sequencing used CD8+ T cells from blood, collected around 50 months after liver transplant. The receptors come from a human patient who received a liver transplant. Some T cells here may be from the graft donor. Each CDR3 is given with its conserved first and last residue. The D gene is left open where the match is weak. A row's size may be missing; if present it is once, few, many or a size class.

j_call,clone_size,v_call,d_call,cdr3_aa
TRBJ2-3,.,TRBV27,.,CASSFGGPLTDTQYF
TRBJ2-7,.,TRBV5-6,TRBD1,CASSLGQGREQYF
TRBJ2-3,.,TRBV2,.,CASKRGRGTDTQYF
TRBJ2-1,.,TRBV6-5,.,CASSYRDSGSNEQFF
TRBJ1-1,.,TRBV6-5,TRBD1,CASSGDSGTEAFF
TRBJ2-5,.,TRBV7-9,.,CASSPGWIETQYF
TRBJ2-7,.,TRBV5-6,.,CASTFVGSYEQYF
TRBJ2-1,.,TRBV6-6,TRBD1,CASKIGGQSYNEQFF
TRBJ2-2,.,TRBV7-3,TRBD2,CASSSGLSTGELFF
TRBJ2-3,.,TRBV27,.,CASSLSPRPDTQYF
TRBJ2-4,once,TRBV28,TRBD1,CASGAAGGIAKNIQYF
TRBJ2-5,.,TRBV9,.,CASRKGWSAQETQYF
TRBJ2-1,.,TRBV7-2,.,CASSFGGPGGLVEQFF
TRBJ1-2,large,TRBV6-6,TRBD1,CASSYSTGQGNGYTF
TRBJ1-1,once,TRBV7-2,.,CASSVGATEAFF
TRBJ2-7,.,TRBV5-5,TRBD1,CASSSWTGDYEQYF
TRBJ2-3,once,TRBV27,TRBD2,CASSVPPGLAGTDTQYF